Listed here are 20 T cell receptor beta chains from one sample, sequenced in a study of identifying expanded T cells in peripheral blood. Method: immunoSEQ multiplex PCR; TCRdb's copy keeps in-frame clones and lacks some. Among about 94,000 clones, roughly 90% were seen once, and the ten largest hold under 6.5%. Sequencing was performed on blood. These receptor sequences come from a person aged 18 to 70 in good health.

The gene calls are TRBV2 and TRBJ1-6; 11 nucleotides line up with TRBD1. Trimming took 7 bases from V and 14 from J; bases not matched to a gene: 13. The germline V gene encodes CDR1 SNHLY and CDR2 FYNNEI. This CDR3 spans 15 amino acids. CDR3: CASTRTGGVVLALHF. The CDR3 bases are TGTGCCAGCACCCGGACAGGGGGCGTAGTCTTGGCCCTCCACTTT.

The chain recombines TRBV13 with TRBJ1-6, with 10 bases matching TRBD1. Germline trimming cut 5 bases from V and 7 bases from J; bases unmatched to any gene: 5. CDR1 PRHDT and CDR2 FYEKMQ come from the germline V gene (reference sequence). CDR3 length: 15 amino acids. CDR3 bases: TGTGCCAGCAGCCCAACGGGACAGGGGAATTCACCCCTCCACTTT. As protein: CASSPTGQGNSPLHF. Complete variable domain (other parts from reference TRBV13 and TRBJ1-6): AAGVIQSPRHLIKEKRETATLKCYPIPRHDTVYWYQQGPGQDPQFLISFYEKMQSDKGSIPDRFSAQQFSDYHSELNMSSLELGDSALYFCASSPTGQGNSPLHFGNGTRLTVT.

The rearrangement uses TRBV10-3 and TRBJ2-3, with D possibly being TRBD1 (6 bases). Germline-derived CDR1 and CDR2 are ENHRY and SYGVKD. Deletions cut 7 bases from V and 1 base from J, with 12 bases between. The CDR3 length is 14 residues. As DNA, the CDR3 is TGTGCCATCAAGATGGGACAAGGCACAGATACGCAGTATTTT. Its translation: CAIKMGQGTDTQYF.

The chain couples TRBV6-5 to TRBJ2-2, with a weak D call TRBD1 (6 bases). The CDR3 covers 12 residues. Germline loops: CDR1 MNHEY, CDR2 SVGAGI. The V gene lost 11 bases and the J gene lost 7 bases, with 14 bases spanning the gap. The CDR3 sequence is CAAGRGSGELFF. CDR3 nucleotides: TGTGCCGCCGGCAGGGGCAGCGGGGAGCTGTTTTTT.

The chain has TRBV14 and TRBJ2-5; a weak D match, TRBD1 (5 bases). Trimming removed 5 bases at V and 1 base at J, with 11 bases between. CDR3 length: 14 amino acids. Per germline, CDR1 SGHDN and CDR2 FVKESK. As DNA, the CDR3 is TGTGCCAGCAGCACGACAGCTAGCCAAGAGACCCAGTACTTC. As protein: CASSTTASQETQYF.

The chain is built from TRBV5-1 and TRBJ1-4, with 7 bases fitting TRBD1. The CDR3 extends over 15 amino acids. Germline CDR1 reads SGHRS; CDR2 reads YFSETQ. The J segment lost 4 bases and the V segment lost 6 bases, leaving 9 bases of the junction unmatched. Here the CDR3 reads CASKRRGTVNEKLFF. The DNA of the CDR3 is TGCGCCAGCAAAAGACGCGGGACAGTTAATGAAAAACTGTTTTTT. Filled out from reference TRBV5-1 and TRBJ1-4, the complete variable domain reads KAGVTQTPRYLIKTRGQQVTLSCSPISGHRSVSWYQQTPGQGLQFLFEYFSETQRNKGNFPGRFSGRQFSNSRSEMNVSTLELGDSALYLCASKRRGTVNEKLFFGSGTQLSVL.

V gene TRBV6-5 combines with J gene TRBJ1-1; D perhaps matches TRBD1 (6 bases). CDR3 length equals 13 residues. V was pared by 6 bases and J by 4 bases, with 12 bases between. Looked up from germline, CDR1 is MNHEY and CDR2 is SVGAGI. CDR3 coding DNA: TGTGCCAGCAGCAAAGGACAGCTCACTGAAGCTTTCTTT. Translated: CASSKGQLTEAFF.

This clone has just a few counts. The chain recombines TRBV18 with TRBJ2-3; 7 nucleotides line up with TRBD1. In germline, CDR1 is KGHSH, CDR2 LQKENI. Trimming took 3 bases from V and 7 from J; bases not matched to a gene: 16. This CDR3 spans 17 amino acids. CDR3 sequence: CASSPPLPGQSANTQYF. The DNA for the CDR3 is TGTGCCAGCTCACCGCCTCTGCCGGGACAGAGTGCAAATACGCAGTATTTT.

The CDR3 here is CASSGEIGSSNQPQHF. DNA for the CDR3: TGTGCCAGCAGTGGAGAGATTGGGAGTAGCAATCAGCCCCAGCATTTT. V and J are TRBV6-1 and TRBJ1-5, with D uncertain. CDR1 and CDR2 (germline): MNHNS, SASEGT. With 4 bases removed from V and 0 bases from J, the gap between germline ends came to 13 bases. CDR3 size: 16 residues.

The V and J genes are TRBV27 and TRBJ1-2, with TRBD1 matching 7 bases. CDR3 length: 15 residues. V trimming: 3 bases; J trimming: 4 bases; junction bases outside the gene matches: 8. Germline lookup yields CDR1 MNHEY and CDR2 SMNVEV (reference sequence). The DNA of the CDR3 is TGTGCCAGCAGTTTCGGTCAGGGGGTATCCTATGGCTACACCTTC. It translates to CASSFGQGVSYGYTF.

As to this clone: A junction end diverges from the germline sequence, so it may reflect a read error. The chain carries TRBV4-2 and TRBJ1-1; 11 bases match TRBD1. Germline loops: CDR1 LGHNA, CDR2 YNFKEQ. The CDR3 sequence is 15 residues long. The chain's CDR3 is CASSKDRTGGWEAFF. The CDR3 DNA reads as TGTGCCAGCAGCAAAGATAGGACAGGGGGCTGGGAAGCTTTCTTT.

As DNA, the CDR3 is TGTGCCAGCAGCTTTACCCCACTTCTGCCAGAGACCCAGTACTTC. Translating gives CASSFTPLLPETQYF. V and J are TRBV5-6 and TRBJ2-5; D uncertain. Germline lookup yields CDR1 SGHDT and CDR2 YYEEEE. Trimming left V 2 bases short and J 4 bases short, with 15 bases between. The CDR3 runs 15 residues.

The rearrangement joins TRBV5-1 to TRBJ1-3, with TRBD1 matching over 11 bases. CDR1 and CDR2 from the germline V gene are SGHRS and YFSETQ. The CDR3 has 22 amino acids. After removal of 2 bases from V and 3 bases from J, the junction contained 22 bases not matched to a gene. Here the CDR3 reads CASSFLVGTGTGGRTDGNTIYF. Written as DNA, the CDR3 is TGCGCCAGCAGCTTTCTTGTCGGGACCGGGACAGGGGGTCGGACTGATGGAAACACCATATATTTT.

This chain links TRBV6-1 with TRBJ1-2; D not resolved. The V end was cut by 8 bases, the J end by 8 bases, with 6 bases between. Germline lookup yields CDR1 MNHNS and CDR2 SASEGT. CDR3 length equals 9 residues. CDR3 nucleotide sequence: TGTGCCAGCCGAGGGGGCTACACCTTC. As protein: CASRGGYTF.

The rearrangement links TRBV6-5 to TRBJ2-7, with unresolved D. Germline V CDR1 and CDR2: MNHEY, SVGAGI. This CDR3 region has 11 residues. V lost 6 bases to trimming and J lost 3 bases, with 6 bases between them. The CDR3 region is CASRHDYEQYF. For the CDR3, the DNA is TGTGCCAGCAGACACGACTACGAGCAGTACTTC.

The chain has TRBV5-1 and TRBJ2-7, with TRBD1 matching over 9 bases. Trimming removed 1 base from V and 5 bases from J; junction bases left unmatched: 13. This CDR3 contains 17 residues. The germline gives CDR1 SGHRS, CDR2 YFSETQ. The CDR3 DNA reads TGCGCCAGCAGCTTGCCCTTCCGGGACAGGGTATACCACGAGCAGTACTTC. Encoded protein: CASSLPFRDRVYHEQYF.

The chain combines TRBV5-1 with TRBJ1-6, with TRBD1 identical over 10 bases. This CDR3 contains 15 residues. The J segment lost 10 bases and the V segment lost 4 bases, leaving 8 bases of the junction unmatched. The V gene's germline CDR1 is SGHRS and CDR2 YFSETQ. The CDR3 DNA is TGCGCCAGCAGCCGGGACAGGGGATCGGAATCACCCCTCCACTTT. Translation: CASSRDRGSESPLHF.

J is TRBJ1-6 and V is TRBV15, with D uncertain. The CDR3 contains 13 residues. The V gene's germline CDR1 is LNHNV and CDR2 YYDKDF (reference sequence). The V gene lost 4 bases and the J gene lost 7 bases, with 8 bases spanning the gap. The CDR3 loop reads CATSMGANSPLHF. The CDR3 coding sequence is TGTGCCACCAGCATGGGCGCAAATTCACCCCTCCACTTT.

The V and J genes are TRBV19 and TRBJ2-5; D assignment may be TRBD1 or TRBD2 (5 bases each). V was cut by 3 bases and J by 4 bases, with 12 bases left in between. This CDR3 is 14 amino acids long. The V gene's germline CDR1 is LNHDA and CDR2 SQIVND (reference sequence). The CDR3 DNA reads TGTGCCAGTAGTATCAACTTTGGGGGAGAGACCCAGTACTTC. Encoded protein: CASSINFGGETQYF.

V and J are TRBV6-5 and TRBJ1-1, with 9 bases identical to TRBD1. The trim removed 2 bases at V and 4 bases at J, leaving 2 bases unmatched. The germline gives CDR1 MNHEY, CDR2 SVGAGI. The CDR3 has 14 amino acids. This CDR3 is CASSYGQGSTEAFF. Written as DNA, the CDR3 is TGTGCCAGCAGTTACGGACAGGGGAGCACTGAAGCTTTCTTT.